This T cell receptor beta chain appears in the sequencing data of a study of blood T cell repertoires in COVID-19. As for the study in general: The study drew acute and convalescent COVID-19 samples from the United States, Italy and Spain. The analysed material was cDNA or gDNA that came from T cells, B-cell-depleted T cells, or PBMCs.

In the study's own analysis: Nucleated cell counts were estimated from reference gene primer amplification. The table came from immunoSEQ multiplex PCR; TCRdb's copy has only in-frame clones and leaves some out. V and J calls and clone size are as listed in that table; D and trimming were resolved from the DNA. This table holds approximately 140,000 clones, over 70% found once. Per germline, CDR1 SGHAT and CDR2 FQDESV (reference sequence). J gave up 4 bases and V 6 bases, and 5 bases lay outside the gene matches. The CDR3 spans 15 residues. The rearrangement uses TRBV11-1 and TRBJ2-5; 13 bases fit TRBD2. The sequence was collected from a man in his 60s with active or convalescent COVID-19. Sequences were obtained from peripheral blood. CDR3 sequence reads: CASRQGLAGLETQYF. CDR3 nucleotides: TGTGCCAGCAGACAGGGACTAGCGGGACTAGAGACCCAGTACTTC.